This T cell receptor beta chain was found in a study of regulatory T cells in long-lasting Graves disease. As for the study in general: Graves' patients, diagnosed recently, had received antithyroid drugs under 3 months.

With iRepertoire HTBI primers and Arm-PCR of CDR3 regions, TCR beta libraries were built. TCRdb redid the calling of the multiplex PCR reads with MiXCR, one entry per CDR3 protein. The table records over 300,000 distinct CDR3 sequences, around a sixth of them present only once. Broader study findings: Persistent patients shared 2,741 public clonotypes among themselves. Newly diagnosed patients shared fewer, at more than 850. The analysis examined peripheral blood only and excluded thyroid tissue.

CDR1 SNHLY and CDR2 FYNNEI come from the germline V gene. Trimming took 4 bases from V and 6 from J; bases not matched to a gene: 2. The CDR3 length is 13 residues. The time point: newly diagnosed GD, antithyroid drugs for less than 3 months. PBMC RNA served as the TCR library source. The guidelines of the American Thyroid Association were the basis for diagnosing Graves' disease. As for this clonotype: Its matching antigen is unknown.

This sequence was found in a female donor with Graves disease. The sample was peripheral blood mononuclear cells (PBMCs), taken at new diagnosis, from a patient treated with antithyroid drugs. The chain recombines TRBV2 with TRBJ1-2; 10 bases align to TRBD1. CDR3 sequence reads: CASSAGTGDGYTF. For the CDR3, the DNA is TGTGCCAGCAGTGCCGGGACAGGGGATGGCTACACCTTC.